Listed here are 10 T cell receptor beta chains from one sample, sequenced in a study of response to subunit inactivated influenza vaccine. TCRdb used MiXCR to reprocess the RT-PCR reads, holding one entry per CDR3 protein. The data contain a few hundred thousand distinct CDR3 sequences, approximately 15% of them singletons. The sequenced sample was PBMCs from blood, obtained roughly 12 days after vaccination. The source is a man aged 45-60 years who received an inactivated influenza vaccine.

In this sample, this clonotype turned up a few times. The chain carries TRBV29-1 and TRBJ2-1; 9 nucleotides agree with TRBD2. Germline loops: CDR1 SQVTM, CDR2 ANQGSEA. The CDR3 runs 13 residues. J gave up 3 bases and V 5 bases, and 2 bases lay outside the gene matches. CDR3 protein: CSVPTSGYNEQFF. Written as DNA, the CDR3 is TGCAGCGTTCCGACTAGCGGCTACAATGAGCAGTTCTTC.

This clonotype was observed a few times. V is TRBV7-2 and J is TRBJ2-7, with 12 nucleotides matching TRBD1. The CDR3 loop spans 15 amino acids. CDR1 is SGHTA and CDR2 is FQGNSA in the germline V gene. Losses at the gene ends were 5 bases for V and 5 bases for J; bases not matched to a gene: 7. The chain's CDR3 is CASSPPGQGANEQYF. As DNA, the CDR3 is TGTGCCAGCAGCCCACCGGGACAGGGGGCGAACGAGCAGTACTTC.

Many counts were recorded for this clonotype. The chain employs TRBV12-3 or TRBV12-4 and TRBJ2-7; D unresolved. Trimming cost V 4 bases and J 6 bases, with 7 bases left between them. This CDR3 has 11 amino acids. CDR3 DNA sequence: TGTGCCAGCAGTTCCCCCAGCGAGCAGTACTTC. Translation gives CASSSPSEQYF.

As regards this clonotype: A junction boundary mismatches the germline segment, possibly from a read error. J is TRBJ2-3 and V is TRBV6-1, with 7 positions matching TRBD1. The V gene's germline CDR1 is MNHNS and CDR2 SASEGT. The CDR3 spans 15 residues. The CDR3 sequence: CASSALQGWTDTQFF. In nucleotides, the CDR3 is TGTGCCAGCAGTGCGTTACAGGGGTGGACAGATACGCAGTTTTTT.

This clonotype was recorded a few times. This chain connects TRBV15 to TRBJ2-5, with D unresolved. The ends were cut back, 0 bases at V and 2 bases at J, with 7 bases in the middle. The CDR3 runs to 14 residues. Germline CDR1 reads LNHNV; CDR2 reads YYDKDF (reference sequence). CDR3 bases: TGTGCCACCAGCAGAGATCTAATACAAGAGACCCAGTACTTC. It codes for CATSRDLIQETQYF.

This clonotype has more than one count but fewer than ten. The chain combines TRBV11-1 with TRBJ2-7, with TRBD2 matching 9 bases. Trimming took 1 base from V and 3 from J; bases not matched to a gene: 16. The CDR3 runs to 19 residues. Germline CDR1 is SGHAT and CDR2 is FQDESV (reference sequence). For the CDR3, the DNA is TGTGCCAGCAGCTTAGTAGGGACTAGCTTGTCCCCACCCATCTACGAGCAGTACTTC. Translation: CASSLVGTSLSPPIYEQYF.

This rearrangement joins TRBV24-1 to TRBJ2-5; 10 nucleotides align to TRBD2. V lost 1 base, J lost 10 bases, and 11 bases stayed unmatched. Germline CDR1 reads KGHDR; CDR2 reads SFDVKD. The CDR3 spans 16 residues. The CDR3 protein is CATSDLGSGGPSNQYF. Written as DNA, the CDR3 is TGTGCCACCAGTGATTTAGGTAGCGGGGGGCCTTCCAACCAGTACTTC.

The J gene is TRBJ2-7, the V gene TRBV2, with a possible D match to TRBD1 (6 bases). Looked up from germline, CDR1 is SNHLY and CDR2 is FYNNEI. Trimming pared 5 bases from V and 3 bases from J, leaving 14 bases between. The CDR3 contains 14 residues. The CDR3 nucleotides are TGTGCCAGCAGTTTCAGGACAGATATCTACGAGCAGTACTTC. It encodes CASSFRTDIYEQYF. Supplemented by reference TRBV2 and TRBJ2-7, the full variable domain reads EPEVTQTPSHQVTQMGQEVILRCVPISNHLYFYWYRQILGQKVEFLVSFYNNEISEKSEIFDDQFSVERPDGSNFTLKIRSTKLEDSAMYFCASSFRTDIYEQYFGPGTRLTVT.

This sequence joins TRBV4-2 and TRBJ2-4; D possibly uses TRBD1 or TRBD2 (6 bases each). The CDR3 contains 14 residues. CDR1 is LGHNA, CDR2 YNFKEQ, per germline. With 4 bases removed from V and 8 bases from J, the gap between germline ends came to 15 bases. CDR3 amino acids: CASSLPGATHIQYF. DNA of the CDR3: TGTGCCAGCAGCCTCCCGGGGGCTACGCACATTCAGTACTTC.

This clonotype came up many times. This rearrangement joins TRBV6-5 to TRBJ2-7; 12 bases line up with TRBD1. CDR1 is MNHEY, CDR2 SVGAGI, per germline. Unmatched junction bases numbered 5, after V lost 4 bases and J lost 7 bases. The CDR3 totals 14 residues. CDR3 bases: TGTGCCAGCAGTTCCGGGACAGGGGGCTTGGAGCAGTACTTC. Amino acid sequence: CASSSGTGGLEQYF.